Below, 22 T cell receptor beta chains from the same sample are listed, as sequenced in a study of control samples from healthy donors and cancer patients. Profiling relied on immunoSEQ multiplex PCR, and the TCRdb table lists in-frame clones only, not all of them. The table shows approximately 110,000 clones, with roughly 89% occurring only once. The sequencing sample was made of blood. These receptors were collected from a woman between 45 and 65 years old in good health.

The chain recombines TRBV19 with TRBJ1-2, with 8 bases lining up with TRBD1. The J segment lost 7 bases and the V segment lost 6 bases, leaving 7 bases of the junction unmatched. Germline loops: CDR1 LNHDA, CDR2 SQIVND (reference sequence). This CDR3 comprises 13 residues. The chain's CDR3 is CASSVRGLFGYTF. The CDR3 coding sequence is TGTGCCAGTAGCGTCAGGGGGCTGTTTGGCTACACCTTC.

The rearrangement uses TRBV5-1 and TRBJ2-7, with D uncertain. The CDR3 runs to 18 residues. Germline V gene lookup returns CDR1 SGHRS and CDR2 YFSETQ. V was clipped by 0 bases and J by 0 bases, with 19 bases between them. CDR3 in amino acids: CASSLASRVSISSYEQYF. The CDR3 DNA sequence: TGCGCCAGCAGCTTGGCCTCCCGGGTGTCGATCAGCTCCTACGAGCAGTACTTC.

The CDR3 sequence: CASYLSGGLNTEAFF. Here the CDR3 DNA reads TGTGCCAGCTATTTAAGCGGGGGCCTGAACACTGAAGCTTTCTTT. The V call is TRBV6-5, the J call TRBJ1-1, with D maybe TRBD1 (6 bases). Trimming removed 8 bases at V and 0 bases at J, with 16 bases between. The CDR3 totals 15 residues. Germline CDR1 MNHEY, CDR2 SVGAGI.

The rearrangement uses TRBV25-1 and TRBJ2-3; D gene uncertain. The CDR3 consists of 12 residues. Germline CDR1 MGHDK, CDR2 SYGVNS. Trimming took 6 bases from V and 2 from J, leaving 6 bases between them. CDR3 DNA: TGTGCCAGCAGGACATTCACAGATACGCAGTATTTT. Translating gives CASRTFTDTQYF.

The genes are TRBV6-5 and TRBJ2-7; perhaps TRBD2 as D (7 bases). Germline assignment: CDR1 MNHEY and CDR2 SVGAGI. Trimming removed 5 bases at V and 4 bases at J, with 18 bases between. The CDR3 spans 15 residues. The CDR3 bases are TGTGCCAGCAGTAGAGGGGGGGGTTCCAGTTACGAGCAGTACGTC. This sequence encodes CASSRGGGSSYEQYV.

The chain recombines TRBV6-2 or TRBV6-3 with TRBJ2-5; D is ambiguous. Germline CDR1 reads MNHEY; CDR2 reads SVGEGT. Trimming took off 0 bases at V and 4 bases at J, with 6 bases between the two ends. The CDR3 covers 13 residues. As DNA, the CDR3 is TGTGCCAGCAGTTACTCATCTATAGAGACCCAGTACTTC. This codes for CASSYSSIETQYF.

The gene calls are TRBV5-1 and TRBJ1-4; TRBD1 matches 8 bases. Germline V gene sequence: CDR1 SGHRS, CDR2 YFSETQ. The CDR3 sequence is 17 residues long. With V trimmed by 4 bases and J by 6 bases, 14 bases remained unmatched. CDR3 amino acids: CASSRNFAGGSDEKLFF. The CDR3 DNA is TGCGCCAGCAGCAGGAATTTCGCAGGGGGCTCGGATGAAAAACTGTTTTTT.

The chain combines TRBV18 with TRBJ1-1; a weak D match, TRBD1 (5 bases). From germline, CDR1 is KGHSH and CDR2 LQKENI. The CDR3 runs to 13 residues. The V and J ends lost 2 bases and 6 bases respectively, with 10 bases between them. CDR3 sequence (DNA): TGTGCCAGCTCACCATTTAAGGGGTCTGAAGCTTTCTTT. Encoded protein: CASSPFKGSEAFF.

The chain employs TRBV3-1 (or the pseudogene TRBV3-2) and TRBJ1-2; the D is unclear. The germline V and J ends were trimmed by 1 base and 4 bases, with 10 bases remaining between them. The CDR3 runs to 14 residues. The germline CDR1 and CDR2 sequences are LGHDT and YNNKEL (reference sequence). The CDR3: CASSQGRVSYGYTF. For the CDR3, the DNA is TGTGCCAGCAGCCAAGGTCGGGTTTCCTATGGCTACACCTTC.

The chain is built from TRBV18 and TRBJ1-1, with D uncertain. Germline lookup yields CDR1 KGHSH and CDR2 LQKENI. The CDR3 has 18 amino acids. The V end lost 2 bases, the J end lost 4 bases, and 23 bases lay between the germline ends. The CDR3 spells CASSPVRVSLHEGTEAFF. Here the CDR3 DNA reads TGTGCCAGCTCACCAGTCCGGGTGTCCCTTCATGAGGGCACTGAAGCTTTCTTT.

V gene TRBV21-1 combines with J gene TRBJ1-5; TRBD1 was called by the table and not checked on the DNA. TRBV21-1 is given as a pseudogene. This CDR3 has 15 residues. The CDR3 DNA is TGTGCCAGCAGCTTACTAAGGGACAGCAGGCAGCCCCAGCATTTT. This sequence encodes CASSLLRDSRQPQHF.

This clone occurred once. CDR3 residues: CASSQANLVSYNEQFF. CDR3 sequence (DNA): TGCGCCAGCAGCCAAGCAAACCTCGTCAGCTACAATGAGCAGTTCTTC. The chain links TRBV4-1 to TRBJ2-1; D uncertain. Per germline, CDR1 MGHRA and CDR2 YSYEKL. This CDR3 spans 16 amino acids. V lost 1 base and J 3 bases, leaving 13 bases between the germline ends.

This clone was counted a single time. The chain has TRBV11-2 and TRBJ1-6; D is undetermined. Germline V gene lookup returns CDR1 SGHAT and CDR2 FQNNGV. V dropped 5 bases and J dropped 5 bases, with 10 bases sitting between them. This CDR3 region has 14 residues. CDR3 DNA: TGTGCCAGCAGCCGCTATGGAGATAATTCACCCCTCCACTTT. Amino acid sequence: CASSRYGDNSPLHF. The whole variable domain, remainder taken from reference TRBV11-2 and TRBJ1-6, is EAGVAQSPRYKIIEKRQSVAFWCNPISGHATLYWYQQILGQGPKLLIQFQNNGVVDDSQLPKDRFSAERLKGVDSTLKIQPAKLEDSAVYLCASSRYGDNSPLHFGNGTRLTVT.

The chain is built from TRBV12-3 or TRBV12-4 and TRBJ2-3, with D unclear. CDR3 length equals 11 residues. V lost 7 bases and J 7 bases, leaving 9 bases between the germline ends. This CDR3 reads CASTLLNTQYF. The CDR3 coding sequence is TGTGCCAGCACCCTCTTAAATACGCAGTATTTT.

This rearrangement joins TRBV12-2 to TRBJ2-3; the table's D call, TRBD2, was not checked against the DNA. TRBV12-2 is a pseudogene segment. The CDR3 sequence is 16 residues long. The CDR3 nucleotides are TGTGCAAGTCGCTGCGGACTAGCGGGAGCCACAGATACGCAGTATTTT. Encoded protein: CASRCGLAGATDTQYF.

This clone showed up just once. The chain employs TRBV30 and TRBJ2-1; D uncertain. There are 13 residues in the CDR3. From germline, CDR1 is GTSNPN and CDR2 SVGIG (reference sequence). Trimming removed 0 bases from V and 1 base from J, with 4 bases in between. CDR3 nucleotide sequence: TGTGCCTGGAGTGTAACGTCCTACAATGAGCAGTTCTTC. Protein: CAWSVTSYNEQFF.

The chain carries TRBV7-6 and TRBJ1-4, with no clear D. V lost 5 bases and J lost 3, with 10 bases in between. The germline V gene encodes CDR1 SGHVS and CDR2 FNYEAQ. The CDR3 contains 14 residues. CDR3 coding DNA: TGTGCCAGCAGCCCCGAGTGGCCTAATGAAAAACTGTTTTTT. Amino acid sequence: CASSPEWPNEKLFF.

This clone was counted a few times. The chain couples TRBV5-1 to TRBJ2-2, with unresolved D. This CDR3 region has 13 residues. The V gene's germline CDR1 is SGHRS and CDR2 YFSETQ. The V end lost 1 base, the J end lost 1 base, and 2 bases lay between the germline ends. CDR3 sequence reads: CASSLQNTGELFF. The CDR3 DNA is TGCGCCAGCAGCTTGCAGAACACCGGGGAGCTGTTTTTT.

This clone was seen just once. This chain joins TRBV6-1 and TRBJ2-7, with no clear D. This CDR3 spans 12 amino acids. Germline V gives CDR1 MNHNS, CDR2 SASEGT. Trimming pared 2 bases from V and 3 bases from J, leaving 5 bases between. CDR3 in DNA: TGTGCCAGCAGTGAACAGCACTACGAGCAGTACGTC. Amino acid sequence: CASSEQHYEQYV.

The chain joins TRBV14 to TRBJ1-6; 7 bases match TRBD1. The junction had 6 bases not matched to a gene; V was cut back by 4 bases and J by 3 bases. CDR1 is SGHDN and CDR2 is FVKESK in the germline V gene. The CDR3 is 16 amino acids. The CDR3 loop is CASSPGQVLYNSPLHF. Here the CDR3 DNA reads TGTGCCAGCAGCCCAGGACAGGTCCTCTATAATTCACCCCTCCACTTT.

This clone is a singleton in its sample. CDR3 protein: CASSRRRSGENTEAFF. CDR3 DNA sequence: TGTGCCAGCAGTCGAAGAAGGAGCGGGGAGAACACTGAAGCTTTCTTT. The chain links TRBV3-1 (or the pseudogene TRBV3-2) to TRBJ1-1; D remains unclear. The CDR3 has 16 residues. V shed 6 bases and J shed 1 base, with 18 bases lying between them. CDR1 LGHDT and CDR2 YNNKEL come from the germline V gene (reference sequence).

The rearrangement uses TRBV28 and TRBJ1-3; weak D call: TRBD1 (6 bases). V lost 8 bases and J 4 bases, leaving 24 bases between the germline ends. This CDR3 is built from 17 residues. Germline CDR1 reads MDHEN; CDR2 reads SYDVKM. The CDR3 DNA is TGTGCCAGCCGGCTGATGGGGGCAGGGGCATCAGGAAACACCATATATTTT. As protein: CASRLMGAGASGNTIYF.